There are a few counts of the clone carrying this T cell receptor beta chain. The entry originates in a study of T cell responses to AZD1222 COVID-19 vaccine. Germline CDR1 is SGHNT and CDR2 is YYREEE (reference sequence). The CDR3 is made up of 15 amino acids. The V and J ends lost 4 bases and 6 bases respectively, with 20 bases between them. The repertoire was sequenced with immunoSEQ multiplex PCR; TCRdb's copy has only in-frame clones and lacks some. In the table there are 100,000 to 150,000 clones, over 85% of which are singletons. The source was peripheral blood, collected on day 0 of AZD1222 vaccination. The chain has TRBV5-4 and TRBJ2-7; D remains unclear. This clonotype originated in an adult in good health. In DNA, the CDR3 is TGTGCCAGCAGCCCCGCCCCCAGCTACCTTGGCGAGCAGTACTTC. It codes for CASSPAPSYLGEQYF.